This T cell receptor (beta chain) was recorded in a study of blood T cell repertoires in COVID-19. TCRdb keeps only in-frame clones here, not all; method: immunoSEQ multiplex PCR. The table lists a few hundred thousand clones, 86% of them singletons. The cohort comprised adults aged roughly 18 to 100 years residing in under 30 US areas. Which cohort a participant joined came from the clinical history participants gave. Cohort 3 donors were reported recovered after two negative PCRs, clearance, or symptom resolution. The V end was cut by 4 bases, the J end by 5 bases, with 6 bases between. The CDR3 spans 11 residues.

Sequences were obtained from PBMCs or T cells enriched from blood (not recorded which). The clonotype originates from a woman aged 18-29 years who had recovered from COVID-19. The V gene is TRBV12-3 or TRBV12-4, the J gene TRBJ2-7; no clear D. The CDR3 DNA reads TGTGCCAGCAGTTACCGGGACGAGCAGTACTTC. This sequence encodes CASSYRDEQYF.